Listed here is a single T cell receptor (beta chain). The CDR3 is made up of 17 amino acids. Germline CDR1 reads MNHNS; CDR2 reads SASEGT. The V gene end was trimmed by 4 bases and the J gene end by 2 bases; junction bases not matched to a gene: 10. The entry originates in a study of blood T cell repertoires in COVID-19. Authors' analysis steps: Nucleated cell number was recorded as an estimate derived from reference gene primer amplification. Assay used: immunoSEQ multiplex PCR; TCRdb lists only in-frame clones, some missing. Clonal size and the V and J genes are those of that table, whereas D and trimming came from the DNA. The profile covers fewer than 450,000 clones, with 85% to 90% appearing a single time and around 6% taken by the ten largest.

The receptor's source is a woman between 50 and 59 years old with COVID-19, enrolled during active disease. Input material: peripheral blood. The chain combines TRBV6-1 with TRBJ2-7; 11 nucleotides align to TRBD2. CDR3: CASSAASGRPYTYEQYF. The CDR3 DNA is TGTGCCAGCAGTGCGGCTAGCGGGAGGCCCTATACCTACGAGCAGTACTTC.